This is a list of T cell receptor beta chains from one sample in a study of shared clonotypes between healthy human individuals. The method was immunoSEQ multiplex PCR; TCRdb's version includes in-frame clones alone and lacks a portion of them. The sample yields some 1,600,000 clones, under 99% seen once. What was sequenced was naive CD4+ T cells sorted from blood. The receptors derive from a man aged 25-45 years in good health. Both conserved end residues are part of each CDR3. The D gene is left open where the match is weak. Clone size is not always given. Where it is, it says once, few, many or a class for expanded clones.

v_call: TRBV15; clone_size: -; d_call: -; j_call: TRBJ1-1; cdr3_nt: TGTGCCACCAGCAGAGATCGGAACACTGAAGCTTTCTTT; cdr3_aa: CATSRDRNTEAFF
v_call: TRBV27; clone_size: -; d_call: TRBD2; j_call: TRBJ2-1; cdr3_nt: TGTGCCAGCAGTTGGGGAAGACTAGCGGCAAAGAACAATGAGCAGTTCTTC; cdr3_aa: CASSWGRLAAKNNEQFF
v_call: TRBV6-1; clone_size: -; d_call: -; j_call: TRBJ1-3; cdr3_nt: TGTGCCAGCAGTGAAGGACGGTGGGGGGACACCATATATTTT; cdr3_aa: CASSEGRWGDTIYF
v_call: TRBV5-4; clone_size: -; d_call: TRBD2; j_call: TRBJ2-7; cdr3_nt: TGTGCCAGCAGCTTGCCTAGCGGGAGCTACGAGCAGTACTTC; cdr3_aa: CASSLPSGSYEQYF
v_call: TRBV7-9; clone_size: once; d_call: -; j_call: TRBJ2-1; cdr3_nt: TGTGCCAGCAGCGGAACAGGGAAACCCCACAATGAGCAGTTCTTC; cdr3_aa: CASSGTGKPHNEQFF
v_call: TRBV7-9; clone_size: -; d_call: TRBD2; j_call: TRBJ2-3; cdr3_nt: TGTGCCACGGCCGGGACTAGCCTTTATAATACAGATACGCAGTATTTT; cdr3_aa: CATAGTSLYNTDTQYF
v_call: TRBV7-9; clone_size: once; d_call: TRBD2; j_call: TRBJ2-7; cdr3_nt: TGTGCCAGCAGCTACCGGGGGGGATCGAACGAGCAGTACTTC; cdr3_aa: CASSYRGGSNEQYF
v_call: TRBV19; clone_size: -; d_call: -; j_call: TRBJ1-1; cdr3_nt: TGTGCCAGTAGTATCAGTGCCGGCGGGACTGAAGCTTTCTTT; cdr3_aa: CASSISAGGTEAFF
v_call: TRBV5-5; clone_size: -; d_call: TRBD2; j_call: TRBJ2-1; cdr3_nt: TGTGCCAGCAGCTTGTTGGGGACTAGCGGGAGGGCGGGGAATGAGCAGTTCTTC; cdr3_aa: CASSLLGTSGRAGNEQFF
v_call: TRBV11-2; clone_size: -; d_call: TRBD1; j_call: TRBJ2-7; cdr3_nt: TGTGCCAGCAGCTACGACAGGGGTTTCTACGAGCAGTACTTC; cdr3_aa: CASSYDRGFYEQYF
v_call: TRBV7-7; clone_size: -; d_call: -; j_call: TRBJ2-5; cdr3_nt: TGTGCCAGCAGCCTCCGGGACCTTGATGAGACCCAGTACTTC; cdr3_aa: CASSLRDLDETQYF
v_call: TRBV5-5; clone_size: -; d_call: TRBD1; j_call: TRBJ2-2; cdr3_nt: TGTGCCAGCAGCTTGGAGGGGGCGGTCACCGGGGAGCTGTTTTTT; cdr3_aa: CASSLEGAVTGELFF
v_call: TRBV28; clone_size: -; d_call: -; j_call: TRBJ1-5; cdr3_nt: TGTGCCAGCAGTTTATTAATCGGGGATCGCAATCAGCCCCAGCATTTT; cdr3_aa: CASSLLIGDRNQPQHF
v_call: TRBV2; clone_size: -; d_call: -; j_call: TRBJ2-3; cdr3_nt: TGTGCCAGCAGCCGACAGTCTCCCGCGGATACGCAGTATTTT; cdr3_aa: CASSRQSPADTQYF
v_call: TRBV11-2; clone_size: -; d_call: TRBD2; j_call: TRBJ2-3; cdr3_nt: TGTGCCAGCAGAGCCCTAGCGGGAACACTCACAGATACGCAGTATTTT; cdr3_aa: CASRALAGTLTDTQYF
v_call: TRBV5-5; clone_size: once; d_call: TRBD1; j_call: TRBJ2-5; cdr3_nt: TGTGCCAGCAAGTGGGCGGGACAGGTTGATCCAGAGACCCAGTACTTC; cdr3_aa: CASKWAGQVDPETQYF
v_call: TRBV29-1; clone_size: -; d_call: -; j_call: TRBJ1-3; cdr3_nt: TGCAGCGCTGTGATCAAAAACACCATATATTTT; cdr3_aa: CSAVIKNTIYF
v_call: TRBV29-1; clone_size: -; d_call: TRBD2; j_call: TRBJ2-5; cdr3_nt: TGCAGCGTTGAAGATACTAGCGGGATGGAGACCCAGTACTTC; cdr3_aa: CSVEDTSGMETQYF
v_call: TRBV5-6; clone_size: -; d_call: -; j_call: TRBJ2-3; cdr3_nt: TGTGCCAGCAGCTTGGGGATTTGGACGCAGTATTTT; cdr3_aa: CASSLGIWTQYF
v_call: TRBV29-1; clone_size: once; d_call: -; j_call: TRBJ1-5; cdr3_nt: TGCAGCGTTGAAGTGGGGGCGGCACAGCCCCAGCATTTT; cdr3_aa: CSVEVGAAQPQHF
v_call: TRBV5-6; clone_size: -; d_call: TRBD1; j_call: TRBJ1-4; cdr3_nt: TGTGCCAGCAGCTGGGGACAGGATGAAAAACTGTTTTTT; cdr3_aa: CASSWGQDEKLFF
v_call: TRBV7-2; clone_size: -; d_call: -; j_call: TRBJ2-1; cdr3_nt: TGTGCCAGCAGCTTACCCGGGACTCTCGTCTACAATGAGCAGTTCTTC; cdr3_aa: CASSLPGTLVYNEQFF
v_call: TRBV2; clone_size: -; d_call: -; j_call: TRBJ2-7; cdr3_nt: TGTGCCAGCAGTGAATTTCTCCGGTCCTACGAGCAGTACTTC; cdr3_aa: CASSEFLRSYEQYF
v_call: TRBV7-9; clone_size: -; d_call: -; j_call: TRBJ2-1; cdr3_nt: TGTGCCAGCAGCTTCTACGGAATAGTGGGAGGCGTCGATGAGCAGTTCTTC; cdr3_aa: CASSFYGIVGGVDEQFF
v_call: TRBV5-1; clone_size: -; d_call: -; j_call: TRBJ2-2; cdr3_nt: TGCGCCAGCAGCTTGGTCGGCACTAACACCGGGGAGCTGTTTTTT; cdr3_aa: CASSLVGTNTGELFF
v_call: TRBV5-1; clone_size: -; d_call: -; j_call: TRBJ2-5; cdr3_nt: TGCGCCAGCAGCTTAGTCGGAACAGGGTACCAAGAGACCCAGTACTTC; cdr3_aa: CASSLVGTGYQETQYF
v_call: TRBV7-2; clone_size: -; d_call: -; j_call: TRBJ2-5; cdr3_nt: TGTGCCAGCAGCCTCTTCCTAGACGCTGACGGGGAGACCCAGTACTTC; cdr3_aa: CASSLFLDADGETQYF
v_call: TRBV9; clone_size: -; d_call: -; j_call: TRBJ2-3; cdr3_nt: TGTGCCAGCAGCACCCAGTCCATGCGGGCGGATACGCAGTATTTT; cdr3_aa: CASSTQSMRADTQYF
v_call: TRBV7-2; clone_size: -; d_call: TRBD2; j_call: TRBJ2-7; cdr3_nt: TGTGCCAGCAGCTTAGGACTAGCGGCTTCCTACGAGCAGTACTTC; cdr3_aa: CASSLGLAASYEQYF
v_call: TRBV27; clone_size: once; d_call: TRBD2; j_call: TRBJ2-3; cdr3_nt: TGTGCCAGCAGTTTATTGGCAGCGGGAGAGTATTTTGCGTCTACGCAGTATTTT; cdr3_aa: CASSLLAAGEYFASTQYF
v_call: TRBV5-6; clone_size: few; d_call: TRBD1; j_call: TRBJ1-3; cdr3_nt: TGTGCCAGCAGCCCGACAGGGGGAAACACCATATATTTT; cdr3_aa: CASSPTGGNTIYF
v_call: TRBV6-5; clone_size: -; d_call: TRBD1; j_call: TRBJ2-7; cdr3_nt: TGTGCCAGCAACCCGGACAGGGGGGACGAGCAGTACTTC; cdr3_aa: CASNPDRGDEQYF